The rows below give T cell receptor beta chains drawn from one sample of a study of T cells in Graves' hyperthyroidism and ophthalmopathy. TCRdb reprocessed the multiplex PCR reads with MiXCR, giving one entry per CDR3 protein. The sample holds around 580,000 distinct CDR3 sequences, 46% seen once. Material for sequencing was peripheral blood or thyroid tissue (not recorded which). The source is a young woman with Graves' hyperthyroidism. CDR3s include the opening cysteine and the closing phenylalanine or tryptophan. Each record gives: clone size, CDR3 length, V gene, D gene, J gene, CDR3 DNA, CDR3 protein. D genes are given only for firm matches. Rows may omit the clone size; those that give it use once, few, many or a size class.

abundance: NA
len: 15
v_gene: TRBV19
d_gene: NA
j_gene: TRBJ1-5
CDR3nt: TGTGCCAGTGACCAGGAGATCTCGAGCAATCAGCCCCAGCATTTT
CDR3aa: CASDQEISSNQPQHF

abundance: few
len: 13
v_gene: TRBV18
d_gene: TRBD1
j_gene: TRBJ1-2
CDR3nt: TGTGCCAGCTCTGAACAGGGGGTCGGTGGCTACACCTTC
CDR3aa: CASSEQGVGGYTF

abundance: many
len: 16
v_gene: TRBV4-3
d_gene: NA
j_gene: TRBJ2-1
CDR3nt: TGCGCCAGCAGCCAAGACGCAGGGTTCTCCTACAATGAGCAGTTCTTC
CDR3aa: CASSQDAGFSYNEQFF

abundance: many
len: 15
v_gene: TRBV5-6
d_gene: NA
j_gene: TRBJ2-7
CDR3nt: TGTGCCAGCAGCTTTATTGCATATTCCTCCTACGAGCAGTACTTC
CDR3aa: CASSFIAYSSYEQYF

abundance: NA
len: 19
v_gene: TRBV11-2
d_gene: TRBD2
j_gene: TRBJ2-7
CDR3nt: TGTGCCAGCAACTTAGAAAATAGCGGGAGGGTCCCAAACTCCTACGAGCAGTACTTC
CDR3aa: CASNLENSGRVPNSYEQYF

abundance: NA
len: 14
v_gene: TRBV27
d_gene: NA
j_gene: TRBJ2-7
CDR3nt: TGTGCCAGCAGTTTACAGGGCGACTCCTACGAGCAGTACTTC
CDR3aa: CASSLQGDSYEQYF

abundance: few
len: 16
v_gene: TRBV6-8
d_gene: TRBD1
j_gene: TRBJ2-7
CDR3nt: TGTGCCAGCAGGAGATATACGGGACAGGTGGCCTACGAGCAGTACTTC
CDR3aa: CASRRYTGQVAYEQYF

abundance: many
len: 16
v_gene: TRBV7-9
d_gene: NA
j_gene: TRBJ2-7
CDR3nt: TGTGCCAGCAGCAATCCCACCGGGACACCAGCCTACGAGCAGTACTTC
CDR3aa: CASSNPTGTPAYEQYF

abundance: NA
len: 16
v_gene: TRBV20-1
d_gene: TRBD1
j_gene: TRBJ1-1
CDR3nt: TGCAGTGCTAGAGCGGTGCAGGGGGCGTATGGCACTGAAGCTTTCTTT
CDR3aa: CSARAVQGAYGTEAFF

abundance: many
len: 15
v_gene: TRBV5-4
d_gene: TRBD1
j_gene: TRBJ1-1
CDR3nt: TGTGCCAGCAGCCGAGGGACAGGGGGAGGTCCTGAAGCTTTCTTT
CDR3aa: CASSRGTGGGPEAFF

abundance: NA
len: 16
v_gene: TRBV7-3
d_gene: TRBD1
j_gene: TRBJ1-2
CDR3nt: TGTGCCAGCAGCCCGAATGTGGGACAGAGTAACTATGGCTACACCTTC
CDR3aa: CASSPNVGQSNYGYTF

abundance: NA
len: 14
v_gene: TRBV10-3
d_gene: NA
j_gene: TRBJ1-1
CDR3nt: TGTGCCATCAGTGGGGGGTCCAGCAACACTGAAGCTTTCTTT
CDR3aa: CAISGGSSNTEAFF

abundance: few
len: 17
v_gene: TRBV18
d_gene: NA
j_gene: TRBJ2-5
CDR3nt: TGTGCCAGCTCACCTCAGGGGGCTAGCGGGATCCAAGAGACCCAGTACTTC
CDR3aa: CASSPQGASGIQETQYF

abundance: NA
len: 14
v_gene: TRBV29-1
d_gene: NA
j_gene: TRBJ1-1
CDR3nt: TGCAGCGTTTCGCCGGGAGTTCTGATGGATGAAGCTTCTTTT
CDR3aa: CSVSPGVLMDEASF

abundance: many
len: 13
v_gene: TRBV7-9
d_gene: NA
j_gene: TRBJ2-7
CDR3nt: TGTGCCAGCAGCGCCTCGACTAGAGGCGAGCAGTACTTC
CDR3aa: CASSASTRGEQYF

abundance: NA
len: 16
v_gene: TRBV12-3/TRBV12-4
d_gene: NA
j_gene: TRBJ2-5
CDR3nt: TGTGCCAGCAGCACGCTGGGGGCGGGATTCCAAGAGACCCAGTACTTC
CDR3aa: CASSTLGAGFQETQYF

abundance: NA
len: 12
v_gene: TRBV2
d_gene: NA
j_gene: TRBJ2-7
CDR3nt: TGTGCCACCAGTGGTCAGTCCAATGAGCAGTACTTC
CDR3aa: CATSGQSNEQYF

abundance: NA
len: 14
v_gene: TRBV29-1
d_gene: NA
j_gene: TRBJ2-5
CDR3nt: TGCAGCTTGGCCGGGGACGGATGGAAGGAGACCCAGTACTTC
CDR3aa: CSLAGDGWKETQYF

abundance: many
len: 13
v_gene: TRBV20-1
d_gene: TRBD2
j_gene: TRBJ2-7
CDR3nt: TGCAGTGCTCTGGGACTAGCGGGAGCCGAGCAGTACTTC
CDR3aa: CSALGLAGAEQYF

abundance: NA
len: 13
v_gene: TRBV30
d_gene: NA
j_gene: TRBJ1-4
CDR3nt: TGTGCCTGGAGTGTCAGCGGGGTTGAAAAACTGTTTTTT
CDR3aa: CAWSVSGVEKLFF

abundance: few
len: 16
v_gene: TRBV6-1
d_gene: TRBD2
j_gene: TRBJ2-7
CDR3nt: TGTGCCAGCAGCTCCCCCCGGGCTAGCGGGGCCTACGAGCAGTACTTC
CDR3aa: CASSSPRASGAYEQYF

abundance: few
len: 13
v_gene: TRBV29-1
d_gene: NA
j_gene: TRBJ2-1
CDR3nt: TGCAGCGCCGGAGGGACGGGCTACAATGAGCAGTTCTTC
CDR3aa: CSAGGTGYNEQFF

abundance: many
len: 15
v_gene: TRBV4-1
d_gene: NA
j_gene: TRBJ2-7
CDR3nt: TGCGCCAGCAGCCAAGAAGGCAGGGCCAGCTACGAGCAGTACTTC
CDR3aa: CASSQEGRASYEQYF

abundance: many
len: 15
v_gene: TRBV12-3/TRBV12-4
d_gene: TRBD1
j_gene: TRBJ1-6
CDR3nt: TGTGCCAGCAGTTCCCGACAGGGGGCAGGTTCACCCCTCCACTTT
CDR3aa: CASSSRQGAGSPLHF

abundance: many
len: 12
v_gene: TRBV19
d_gene: NA
j_gene: TRBJ1-4
CDR3nt: TGTGCCAGTGCGGGCAGAGGTGAAAAACTGTTTTTT
CDR3aa: CASAGRGEKLFF

abundance: many
len: 13
v_gene: TRBV19
d_gene: NA
j_gene: TRBJ2-7
CDR3nt: TGTGCCACCCAACCCCGGGACTCCCGGGAGCAGTACTTC
CDR3aa: CATQPRDSREQYF

abundance: many
len: 15
v_gene: TRBV19
d_gene: NA
j_gene: TRBJ1-5
CDR3nt: TGTGCCAGTAGTATAGGATCGACTAACAATCAGCCCCAGCATTTT
CDR3aa: CASSIGSTNNQPQHF

abundance: NA
len: 12
v_gene: TRBV2
d_gene: TRBD2
j_gene: TRBJ2-4
CDR3nt: TGTGCCAGCAAGGCGGGGGGAAACATTCAGTACTTC
CDR3aa: CASKAGGNIQYF

abundance: once
len: 15
v_gene: TRBV2
d_gene: NA
j_gene: TRBJ1-1
CDR3nt: TGTACCAGCAGTGTGGCGGGGGGCACGAACACTGAAGCTTTCTTT
CDR3aa: CTSSVAGGTNTEAFF

abundance: many
len: 15
v_gene: TRBV18
d_gene: TRBD1
j_gene: TRBJ1-1
CDR3nt: TGTGCCAGCTCACCGATCACAGGGGCCGACACTGAAGCTTTCTTT
CDR3aa: CASSPITGADTEAFF

abundance: NA
len: 14
v_gene: TRBV2
d_gene: TRBD2
j_gene: TRBJ2-5
CDR3nt: TGTGCCAGCAGCAGGACTAGCGTTTCGAAGACCCAGTACTTC
CDR3aa: CASSRTSVSKTQYF

abundance: NA
len: 11
v_gene: TRBV12-3/TRBV12-4
d_gene: TRBD1
j_gene: TRBJ1-5
CDR3nt: TGTGCCAGCAGTTTACGGGGACAGGGGCATTTT
CDR3aa: CASSLRGQGHF

abundance: NA
len: 15
v_gene: TRBV29-1
d_gene: TRBD2
j_gene: TRBJ2-5
CDR3nt: TGCAGCGTCGGCGGACTAGCGGGAGCGGAAGAGACCCAGTACTTC
CDR3aa: CSVGGLAGAEETQYF

abundance: many
len: 14
v_gene: TRBV5-5
d_gene: NA
j_gene: TRBJ2-7
CDR3nt: TGTGCCAGCAGCTTTGGCAGGGGCTCCTACGAGCAGTACTTC
CDR3aa: CASSFGRGSYEQYF

abundance: NA
len: 16
v_gene: TRBV2
d_gene: NA
j_gene: TRBJ2-5
CDR3nt: TGTGCCAGCAGGGAACCCGGGATTGGGATGAGGGAGACCCAGTACTTC
CDR3aa: CASREPGIGMRETQYF

abundance: many
len: 12
v_gene: TRBV25-1
d_gene: NA
j_gene: TRBJ2-7
CDR3nt: TGTGCCAGCAGTGAATTATATGGGGATGAGTACTTC
CDR3aa: CASSELYGDEYF

abundance: many
len: 15
v_gene: TRBV12-3/TRBV12-4
d_gene: NA
j_gene: TRBJ1-3
CDR3nt: TGTGCCAGCAGTCGAGACAGGACCCCTGGAAACACCATATATTTT
CDR3aa: CASSRDRTPGNTIYF

abundance: many
len: 15
v_gene: TRBV7-9
d_gene: NA
j_gene: TRBJ2-7
CDR3nt: TGTGCCAGCAGCACCCGAACAGGGTCCCTCGACGAGCAGTACTTC
CDR3aa: CASSTRTGSLDEQYF

abundance: NA
len: 13
v_gene: TRBV29-1
d_gene: TRBD2
j_gene: TRBJ2-7
CDR3nt: TGCAGCGTTAGTAGCGGGAGTATCTACGAGCAGTACTTC
CDR3aa: CSVSSGSIYEQYF

abundance: NA
len: 14
v_gene: TRBV2
d_gene: NA
j_gene: TRBJ2-3
CDR3nt: TGTGCCAGCAGGGGAGGCAGGGCGGTAGATACGCAGTATTTT
CDR3aa: CASRGGRAVDTQYF

abundance: NA
len: 12
v_gene: TRBV2
d_gene: NA
j_gene: TRBJ1-1
CDR3nt: TGTGCCAGCAGTGAGCGGGCACTGGGGGCTTTCTTT
CDR3aa: CASSERALGAFF

abundance: few
len: 14
v_gene: TRBV27
d_gene: TRBD1
j_gene: TRBJ1-1
CDR3nt: TGTGCCAGCAGTCTACGACAGGGAATAGCTGAAGCTTTCTTT
CDR3aa: CASSLRQGIAEAFF

abundance: NA
len: 15
v_gene: TRBV2
d_gene: NA
j_gene: TRBJ1-6
CDR3nt: TGTGCCAGCAGTGGGGGGGGCGCAGGGGATTCACCCCTCCACTTT
CDR3aa: CASSGGGAGDSPLHF

abundance: many
len: 13
v_gene: TRBV2
d_gene: NA
j_gene: TRBJ2-7
CDR3nt: TGTGCCAGCAGTTTGGGCGTGGGATACGAGCAGTACTTC
CDR3aa: CASSLGVGYEQYF